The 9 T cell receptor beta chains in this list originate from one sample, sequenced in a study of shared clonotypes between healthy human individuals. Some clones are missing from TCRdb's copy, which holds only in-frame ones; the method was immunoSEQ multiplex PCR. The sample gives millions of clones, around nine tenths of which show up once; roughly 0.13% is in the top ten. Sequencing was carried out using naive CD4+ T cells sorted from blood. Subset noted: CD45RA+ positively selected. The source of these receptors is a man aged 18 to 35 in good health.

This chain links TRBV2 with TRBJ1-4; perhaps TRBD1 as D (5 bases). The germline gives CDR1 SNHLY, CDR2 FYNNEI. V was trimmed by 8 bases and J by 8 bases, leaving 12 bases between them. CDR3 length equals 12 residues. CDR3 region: CASARGLEKLFF. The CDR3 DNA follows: TGTGCCAGCGCCCGGGGCTTAGAAAAACTGTTTTTT. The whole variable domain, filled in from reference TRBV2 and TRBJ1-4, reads EPEVTQTPSHQVTQMGQEVILRCVPISNHLYFYWYRQILGQKVEFLVSFYNNEISEKSEIFDDQFSVERPDGSNFTLKIRSTKLEDSAMYFCASARGLEKLFFGSGTQLSVL.

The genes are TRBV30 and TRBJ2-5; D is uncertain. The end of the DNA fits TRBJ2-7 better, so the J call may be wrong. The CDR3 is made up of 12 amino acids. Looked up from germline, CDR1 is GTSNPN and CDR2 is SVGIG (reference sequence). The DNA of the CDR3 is TGTGCCTGGAGTCTTTCAGGTGACGAGCAGTACTTC. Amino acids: CAWSLSGDEQYF.

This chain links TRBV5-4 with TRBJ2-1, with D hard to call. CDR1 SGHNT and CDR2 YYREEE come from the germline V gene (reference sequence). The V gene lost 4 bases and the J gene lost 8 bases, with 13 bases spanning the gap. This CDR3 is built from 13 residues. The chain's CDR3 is CASSLASVDEQFF. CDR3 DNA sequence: TGTGCCAGCAGCCTTGCAAGCGTTGATGAGCAGTTCTTC.

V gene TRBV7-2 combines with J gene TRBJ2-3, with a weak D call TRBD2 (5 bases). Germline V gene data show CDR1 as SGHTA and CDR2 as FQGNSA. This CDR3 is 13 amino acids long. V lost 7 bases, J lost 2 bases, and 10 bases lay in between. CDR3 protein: CASTKGLTDTQYF. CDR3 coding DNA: TGTGCCAGCACCAAAGGACTCACAGATACGCAGTATTTT.

As DNA, the CDR3 is TGTGCCAGCACCGACGGGGGCCAGTCCCAAGAGACCCAGTACTTC. As protein: CASTDGGQSQETQYF. This sequence joins TRBV6-6 and TRBJ2-5; D assignment may be TRBD1 or TRBD2 (6 bases each). Trimming removed 7 bases at V and 1 base at J, with 16 bases between. The CDR3 length is 15 residues. The germline gives CDR1 MNHNY, CDR2 SVGAGI (reference sequence).

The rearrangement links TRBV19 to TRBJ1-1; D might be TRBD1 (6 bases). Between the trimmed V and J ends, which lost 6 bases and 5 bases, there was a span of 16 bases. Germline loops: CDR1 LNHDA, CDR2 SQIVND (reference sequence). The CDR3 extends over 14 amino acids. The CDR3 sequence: CASRPGARETEAFF. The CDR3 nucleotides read TGTGCCAGTAGACCGGGGGCGAGGGAGACTGAAGCTTTCTTT.

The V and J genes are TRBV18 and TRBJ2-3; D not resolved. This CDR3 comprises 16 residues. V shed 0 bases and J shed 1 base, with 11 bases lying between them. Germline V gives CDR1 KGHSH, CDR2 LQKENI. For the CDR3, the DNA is TGTGCCAGCTCACCACCCGGGCGCCGGGGCACAGATACGCAGTATTTT. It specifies CASSPPGRRGTDTQYF.

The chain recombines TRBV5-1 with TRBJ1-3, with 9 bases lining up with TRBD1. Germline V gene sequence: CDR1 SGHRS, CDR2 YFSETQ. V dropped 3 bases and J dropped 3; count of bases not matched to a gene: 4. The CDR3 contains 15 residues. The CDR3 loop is CASSSQGAGGNTIYF. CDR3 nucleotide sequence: TGCGCCAGCAGCTCACAGGGGGCAGGTGGAAACACCATATATTTT. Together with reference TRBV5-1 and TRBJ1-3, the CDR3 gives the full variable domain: KAGVTQTPRYLIKTRGQQVTLSCSPISGHRSVSWYQQTPGQGLQFLFEYFSETQRNKGNFPGRFSGRQFSNSRSEMNVSTLELGDSALYLCASSSQGAGGNTIYFGEGSWLTVV.

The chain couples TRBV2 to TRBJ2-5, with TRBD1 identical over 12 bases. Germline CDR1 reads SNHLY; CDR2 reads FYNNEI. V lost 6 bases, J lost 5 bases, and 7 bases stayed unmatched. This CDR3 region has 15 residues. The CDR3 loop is CASRAGTGGKETQYF. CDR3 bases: TGTGCCAGCAGGGCGGGGACAGGGGGCAAGGAGACCCAGTACTTC. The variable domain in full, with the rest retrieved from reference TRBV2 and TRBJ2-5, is EPEVTQTPSHQVTQMGQEVILRCVPISNHLYFYWYRQILGQKVEFLVSFYNNEISEKSEIFDDQFSVERPDGSNFTLKIRSTKLEDSAMYFCASRAGTGGKETQYFGPGTRLLVL.